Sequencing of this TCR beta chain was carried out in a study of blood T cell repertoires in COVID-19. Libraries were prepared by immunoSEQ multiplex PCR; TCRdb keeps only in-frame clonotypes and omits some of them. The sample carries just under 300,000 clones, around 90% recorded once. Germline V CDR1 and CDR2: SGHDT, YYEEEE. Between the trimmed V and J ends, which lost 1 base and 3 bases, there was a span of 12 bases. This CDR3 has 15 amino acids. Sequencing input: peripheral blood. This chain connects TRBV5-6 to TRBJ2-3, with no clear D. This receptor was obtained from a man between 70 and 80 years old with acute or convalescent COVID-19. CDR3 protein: CASSLRSFGTDTQYF. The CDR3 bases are TGTGCCAGCAGCTTGAGGAGTTTTGGGACAGATACGCAGTATTTT.